A selection of T cell receptor beta chains follows, all from one sample in a study of CD8 T cells in Susac syndrome. MiXCR was run by TCRdb on the immunoSEQ multiplex PCR reads, yielding one entry per CDR3 protein. The sample lists a few hundred thousand distinct CDR3 sequences, about 94% occurring once. The sequencing input was CD4+ T cells from PBMCs. These receptors originate from a human donor with Susac syndrome. Each CDR3 is given with its conserved first and last residue. The order of the fields is V gene, J gene, clone size, D gene, CDR3 DNA, CDR3 protein. D genes are given only for firm matches. Clone size is stated in some rows and not others, as once, few, many or a class when expanded.

v_call: TRBV6-1; j_call: TRBJ1-1; clone_size: once; d_call: NA; cdr3_nt: TGTGCCAGCACACACATGAACACTGAAGCTTTCTTT; cdr3_aa: CASTHMNTEAFF
v_call: TRBV30; j_call: TRBJ1-2; clone_size: NA; d_call: TRBD1; cdr3_nt: TGTGCCTGGAATCAACAGGGGAACTATGGCTACACCTTC; cdr3_aa: CAWNQQGNYGYTF
v_call: TRBV20-1; j_call: TRBJ1-2; clone_size: NA; d_call: NA; cdr3_nt: TGCAGTGCTGCGGGACTTACCTATGGCTACACCTTC; cdr3_aa: CSAAGLTYGYTF
v_call: TRBV20-1; j_call: TRBJ2-7; clone_size: few; d_call: TRBD1; cdr3_nt: TGCAGTGCCTTCACGGGACAGATGCTCTACGAGCAGTACTTC; cdr3_aa: CSAFTGQMLYEQYF
v_call: TRBV30; j_call: TRBJ2-6; clone_size: NA; d_call: TRBD1; cdr3_nt: TGTGCCTGGAGTTCCGGGACAGGGCGCTCTGGGGCCAACGTCCTGACTTTC; cdr3_aa: CAWSSGTGRSGANVLTF
v_call: TRBV5-1; j_call: TRBJ2-5; clone_size: NA; d_call: NA; cdr3_nt: TGCGCCAGCAGCTTGGCCTCACTAGGCCGGGAGACCCAGTACTTC; cdr3_aa: CASSLASLGRETQYF
v_call: TRBV5-1; j_call: TRBJ2-7; clone_size: NA; d_call: NA; cdr3_nt: TGCGCCAGCAGCTTGGGCCGGCGAGGGGGCTACGAGCAGTACTTC; cdr3_aa: CASSLGRRGGYEQYF
v_call: TRBV24-1; j_call: TRBJ2-1; clone_size: NA; d_call: TRBD2; cdr3_nt: TGTGCCACCAGTGATTCGCGGGGGGACTACAATGAGCAGTTCTTC; cdr3_aa: CATSDSRGDYNEQFF
v_call: TRBV6-5; j_call: TRBJ2-5; clone_size: NA; d_call: TRBD2; cdr3_nt: TGTGCCAGCAGCCTAGGACTAGCGGGGGCACACCAGTACTTC; cdr3_aa: CASSLGLAGAHQYF
v_call: TRBV29-1; j_call: TRBJ2-5; clone_size: NA; d_call: NA; cdr3_nt: TGCAGCGCCGCCTTACAGGGTTCGGAGACCCAGTACTTC; cdr3_aa: CSAALQGSETQYF
v_call: TRBV3-1; j_call: TRBJ1-1; clone_size: NA; d_call: NA; cdr3_nt: TGTGCCAGCAGACCGACGGTGAACACTGAAGCTTTCTTT; cdr3_aa: CASRPTVNTEAFF
v_call: TRBV5-1; j_call: TRBJ2-1; clone_size: NA; d_call: TRBD1; cdr3_nt: TGCGCCAGCAGCCCCCCGGGACAGGGCCTCAATGAGCAGTTCTTC; cdr3_aa: CASSPPGQGLNEQFF
v_call: TRBV20-1; j_call: TRBJ2-5; clone_size: NA; d_call: TRBD1; cdr3_nt: TGCAGTGCTAGAGACCGTACAGGGGGCCAAGAGACCCAGTACTTC; cdr3_aa: CSARDRTGGQETQYF
v_call: TRBV15; j_call: TRBJ2-5; clone_size: once; d_call: TRBD2; cdr3_nt: TGTGCCACCAGCAGAGAATCTAGCGGCCAAGAGACCCAGTACTTC; cdr3_aa: CATSRESSGQETQYF
v_call: TRBV4-3; j_call: TRBJ2-5; clone_size: NA; d_call: NA; cdr3_nt: TGCGCCAGCAGCCAAGGTTTAGGGGGGTCCGAGACCCAGTACTTC; cdr3_aa: CASSQGLGGSETQYF
v_call: TRBV28; j_call: TRBJ2-3; clone_size: NA; d_call: NA; cdr3_nt: TGTGCCAGCAGTTTGGTAATAGCAGATACGCAGTATTTT; cdr3_aa: CASSLVIADTQYF
v_call: TRBV29-1; j_call: TRBJ1-1; clone_size: NA; d_call: TRBD1; cdr3_nt: TGCAGCGTTACATCAGGGGGCAGGGGTGAAGCTTTCTTT; cdr3_aa: CSVTSGGRGEAFF
v_call: TRBV5-1; j_call: TRBJ2-5; clone_size: NA; d_call: NA; cdr3_nt: TGCGCCAGCAGTCCAGCACCGCCACAAGAGACCCAGTACTTC; cdr3_aa: CASSPAPPQETQYF
v_call: TRBV30; j_call: TRBJ2-7; clone_size: NA; d_call: TRBD2; cdr3_nt: TGTGCCTGGGCTGGGGGGGAAAGCGAGCAGTACTTC; cdr3_aa: CAWAGGESEQYF
v_call: TRBV4-2; j_call: TRBJ1-4; clone_size: NA; d_call: NA; cdr3_nt: TGTGCCAGCAGCCAAGTTGGCGGCGATGAAAAACTGTTTTTT; cdr3_aa: CASSQVGGDEKLFF
v_call: TRBV29-1; j_call: TRBJ2-5; clone_size: NA; d_call: NA; cdr3_nt: TGCAGCGTCACCCACGATGGGGGTCGACAAGAGACCCAGTACTTC; cdr3_aa: CSVTHDGGRQETQYF
v_call: TRBV20-1; j_call: TRBJ1-2; clone_size: NA; d_call: NA; cdr3_nt: TGCAGTGCTAATACAGGGAGCAACTATGGCTACACCTTC; cdr3_aa: CSANTGSNYGYTF
v_call: TRBV12-3/TRBV12-4; j_call: TRBJ1-6; clone_size: NA; d_call: TRBD1; cdr3_nt: TGTGCCGGGGGGACAGGGGATAATTCACCCCTCCACTTT; cdr3_aa: CAGGTGDNSPLHF
v_call: TRBV4-1; j_call: TRBJ2-7; clone_size: once; d_call: NA; cdr3_nt: TGCGCCAGCAGCCAAGAGGGGGGCGGCGGTACCTACGAGCAGTACTTC; cdr3_aa: CASSQEGGGGTYEQYF
v_call: TRBV5-6; j_call: TRBJ2-5; clone_size: NA; d_call: TRBD1; cdr3_nt: TGTGCCAGCAGCCGGACAGGGGGGAGCCAAGAGACCCAGTACTTC; cdr3_aa: CASSRTGGSQETQYF
v_call: TRBV9; j_call: TRBJ1-5; clone_size: NA; d_call: TRBD1; cdr3_nt: TGTGCCAGCAGCGTAGGGACAGGGCGGAATCAGCCCCAGCATTTT; cdr3_aa: CASSVGTGRNQPQHF
v_call: TRBV30; j_call: TRBJ1-2; clone_size: NA; d_call: NA; cdr3_nt: TGTGCCTGGAATGCCCTCATCGCGGACTTTATCTATGGCTACACCTTC; cdr3_aa: CAWNALIADFIYGYTF
v_call: TRBV20-1; j_call: TRBJ2-1; clone_size: NA; d_call: TRBD2; cdr3_nt: TGCAGTGCTAGGAGAGAGCGGGGGGAATACTTTCACTTTTTCCAGTTCTTC; cdr3_aa: CSARRERGEYFHFFQFF
v_call: TRBV7-2; j_call: TRBJ1-5; clone_size: NA; d_call: NA; cdr3_nt: TGTGCCAGCAGCTTAGTACAGGGCGGGACGCAGCCCCAGCATTTT; cdr3_aa: CASSLVQGGTQPQHF